This entry lists 30 T cell receptor beta chains sequenced from one sample in a study of graft-versus-host responses after intestinal transplantation. Antigens of these TCRs are unknown. TCRdb's copy holds only in-frame clones and misses some; the assay was immunoSEQ multiplex PCR. Among tens of thousands of clones, around 93% were seen once, and the ten largest hold around 0.38%. Here the sequenced sample was unstimulated CD4+ T cells sorted from spleen or lymph node cells, taken before transplant. Receptors were obtained from a human donor who was the organ donor for an intestinal transplant.

This rearrangement joins TRBV4-3 to TRBJ1-2, with D possibly being TRBD1 (5 bases). Germline values: CDR1 LGHNA, CDR2 YSLEER. Trimming pared 0 bases from V and 5 bases from J, leaving 16 bases between. The CDR3 is made up of 16 amino acids. In nucleotides, the CDR3 is TGCGCCAGCAGCCAAGATGCCCAGGGAAAGATATATGGCTACACCTTC. It translates to CASSQDAQGKIYGYTF.

The genes are TRBV6-5 and TRBJ2-1; TRBD2 matches at 7 bases. Losses at the gene ends were 7 bases for V and 10 bases for J; bases not matched to a gene: 13. CDR1 is MNHEY, CDR2 SVGAGI, per germline. This CDR3 is built from 14 residues. This CDR3 reads CASNERTRIREQFF. The CDR3 nucleotides are TGTGCCAGCAATGAAAGGACTAGGATCCGAGAGCAGTTCTTC.

The chain has TRBV4-1 and TRBJ1-1; TRBD1 is a possible D gene (6 bases). The CDR3 extends over 17 amino acids. V shed 2 bases and J shed 0 bases, with 16 bases lying between them. Germline V gene sequence: CDR1 MGHRA, CDR2 YSYEKL. The CDR3 sequence is CASSQLRGTGMNTEAFF. DNA for the CDR3: TGCGCCAGCAGCCAACTAAGGGGGACGGGAATGAACACTGAAGCTTTCTTT.

This sequence joins TRBV28 and TRBJ1-2; 7 nucleotides agree with TRBD1. CDR3 length: 15 amino acids. The germline CDR1 and CDR2 sequences are MDHEN and SYDVKM. Germline trimming cut 6 bases from V and 4 bases from J; bases unmatched to any gene: 11. The CDR3 here is CASSPLDRAGYGYTF. CDR3 DNA sequence: TGTGCCAGCAGCCCATTAGACAGGGCGGGCTATGGCTACACCTTC.

A single count supports this clone. CDR3: CASSLGRQGRYEQYF. CDR3 nucleotide sequence: TGTGCCAGCAGCCTAGGAAGACAGGGTCGCTACGAGCAGTACTTC. The V gene is TRBV14, the J gene TRBJ2-7; the match to TRBD1 covers 7 bases. CDR3 length: 15 residues. CDR1 SGHDN and CDR2 FVKESK come from the germline V gene. Trimming removed 4 bases from V and 3 bases from J; junction bases left unmatched: 9.

The chain recombines TRBV6-5 with TRBJ1-2; D remains unclear. The CDR3 covers 11 residues. Germline CDR1 reads MNHEY; CDR2 reads SVGAGI. Trimming shortened V by 8 bases and J by 3 bases, and 7 bases separated the two germline ends. The CDR3 here is CASRAYYGYTF. CDR3 coding DNA: TGTGCCAGCCGGGCCTACTATGGCTACACCTTC.

About this clone: This sample includes further DNA sequences coding for the same CDR3. The CDR3: CASSPRGGGGNTIYF. CDR3 nucleotides: TGCGCCAGCAGCCCCAGGGGGGGTGGTGGAAACACCATATATTTT. The V and J genes are TRBV5-1 and TRBJ1-3; 7 nucleotides match TRBD1. Looked up from germline, CDR1 is SGHRS and CDR2 is YFSETQ. V shed 4 bases, J shed 3 bases, and the junction held 7 bases outside the gene matches. This CDR3 has 15 amino acids.

This clone was seen only once. V gene TRBV6-4 combines with J gene TRBJ2-1; TRBD2 aligns across 12 bases. The germline V gene has CDR1 MRHNA and CDR2 SNTAGT. This CDR3 comprises 15 residues. Trimming cost V 3 bases and J 8 bases; bases outside gene matches: 5. The chain's CDR3 is CASSEGLAGLDEQFF. The CDR3 nucleotides are TGTGCCAGCAGTGAAGGACTAGCGGGGTTGGATGAGCAGTTCTTC.

The J gene is TRBJ1-3, the V gene TRBV7-2; D is undetermined. Trimming left V 6 bases short and J 4 bases short, with 13 bases between. Germline values: CDR1 SGHTA, CDR2 FQGNSA. CDR3 length: 14 amino acids. The CDR3 DNA reads as TGTGCCAGCAGTTTGGCCCTACCGGGAAACACCATATATTTT. The encoded protein is CASSLALPGNTIYF.

The rearrangement links TRBV5-4 to TRBJ2-1, with D unresolved. CDR1 and CDR2 (germline): SGHNT, YYREEE (reference sequence). V was cut by 5 bases and J by 5 bases, with 5 bases left in between. The CDR3 has 11 amino acids. CDR3 DNA: TGTGCCAGCAGTTCCAACAATGAGCAGTTCTTC. This encodes CASSSNNEQFF.

This chain links TRBV11-3 with TRBJ2-1, with 7 bases matching TRBD2. Germline-derived CDR1 and CDR2 are SGHNT and YENEEA. CDR3 length equals 15 residues. The junction had 11 bases not matched to a gene; V was cut back by 5 bases and J by 7 bases. The CDR3 region is CASSLGISGGNEQFF. In nucleotides, the CDR3 is TGTGCCAGCAGCCTAGGAATTTCCGGGGGGAATGAGCAGTTCTTC.

The CDR3 is CAISDEGPQHF. For the CDR3, the DNA is TGTGCCATCAGTGATGAGGGGCCCCAGCATTTT. This rearrangement joins TRBV10-3 to TRBJ1-5; D unresolved. V dropped 3 bases and J dropped 9 bases, with 6 bases sitting between them. Germline V gives CDR1 ENHRY, CDR2 SYGVKD. This CDR3 has 11 amino acids.

A remark on this clone: The same CDR3 can be traced to other DNA sequences in this sample. The chain combines TRBV9 with TRBJ2-3, with 12 bases that match TRBD2. The CDR3 sequence is 16 residues long. The germline CDR1 and CDR2 sequences are SGDLS and YYNGEE. The ends lost 0 bases at V and 1 base at J; junction bases unmatched: 0. CDR3 amino acids: CASSVGTSGGTDTQYF. Here the CDR3 DNA reads TGTGCCAGCAGCGTAGGGACTAGCGGGGGCACAGATACGCAGTATTTT.

The chain recombines TRBV5-3 with TRBJ2-4; D could derive from TRBD1 or TRBD2 (5 bases each). TRBV5-3 is annotated as an ORF whose role is uncertain. V lost 5 bases to trimming and J lost 4 bases, with 10 bases between them. CDR3 length equals 13 residues. This CDR3 is CARRTGQKNIQYF. CDR3 DNA sequence: TGTGCCAGAAGAACGGGGCAGAAAAACATTCAGTACTTC.

This chain joins TRBV7-3 and TRBJ2-3, with D perhaps TRBD2 (6 bases). Trimming left V 1 base short and J 1 base short, with 9 bases between. The CDR3 has 15 residues. Germline V gene sequence: CDR1 SGHTA, CDR2 FQGTGA. CDR3 bases: TGTGCCAGCAGCTTAAACTCGGGAGGCACAGATACGCAGTATTTT. Its protein is CASSLNSGGTDTQYF.

The chain employs TRBV7-2 and TRBJ2-1, with D uncertain. This CDR3 spans 12 amino acids. CDR1 and CDR2 from the germline V gene are SGHTA and FQGNSA. The V end was cut by 2 bases, the J end by 6 bases, with 5 bases between. The CDR3 DNA is TGTGCCAGCAGCTTATGGGGCAATGAGCAGTTCTTC. This sequence encodes CASSLWGNEQFF.

V is TRBV25-1 and J is TRBJ2-3, with TRBD1 matching 8 bases. The CDR3 loop spans 14 amino acids. With 4 bases clipped from V and 3 bases from J, the junction kept 3 bases outside the gene matches. Germline V gene sequence: CDR1 MGHDK, CDR2 SYGVNS. The CDR3, as DNA: TGTGCCAGCAGTGCCCGACAGGGGACAGATACGCAGTATTTT. Its translation is CASSARQGTDTQYF.

This rearrangement joins TRBV4-1 to TRBJ1-1; D is unclear. Germline V lookup: CDR1 MGHRA, CDR2 YSYEKL. The CDR3 runs 16 residues. The V gene lost 0 bases and the J gene lost 0 bases, with 11 bases spanning the gap. The CDR3 DNA sequence: TGCGCCAGCAGCCAAGATGGGCAGCCTATGAACACTGAAGCTTTCTTT. This sequence encodes CASSQDGQPMNTEAFF.

J is TRBJ2-5 and V is TRBV9, with D perhaps TRBD2 (6 bases). Trimming took off 4 bases at V and 5 bases at J, with 18 bases between the two ends. CDR1 SGDLS and CDR2 YYNGEE come from the germline V gene. The CDR3 sequence is 15 residues long. Here the CDR3 DNA reads TGTGCCAGCAGCCCAAGGGACTCTCAATGGGAGACCCAGTACTTC. Encoded protein: CASSPRDSQWETQYF. Variable domain in full (rest from reference TRBV9 and TRBJ2-5): DSGVTQTPKHLITATGQRVTLRCSPRSGDLSVYWYQQSLDQGLQFLIQYYNGEERAKGNILERFSAQQFPDLHSELNLSSLELGDSALYFCASSPRDSQWETQYFGPGTRLLVL.

The chain has TRBV6-5 and TRBJ1-1; D is unresolved. The ends were cut back, 5 bases at V and 4 bases at J, with 11 bases in the middle. The CDR3 is 13 amino acids. CDR1 MNHEY and CDR2 SVGAGI come from the germline V gene. In DNA form, the CDR3 reads TGTGCCAGCAGTATCCGGGAGCTCACTGAAGCTTTCTTT. It is translated as CASSIRELTEAFF.

J is TRBJ1-2 and V is TRBV5-4, with 9 bases aligning to TRBD1. CDR1 SGHNT and CDR2 YYREEE come from the germline V gene (reference sequence). The CDR3 extends over 14 amino acids. The ends lost 4 bases at V and 4 bases at J; junction bases unmatched: 5. The CDR3 spells CASSKTGGGYGYTF. The CDR3 nucleotides are TGTGCCAGCAGCAAAACAGGGGGCGGCTATGGCTACACCTTC.

The chain couples TRBV5-5 to TRBJ2-7; D not resolved. Germline-derived CDR1 and CDR2 are SGHKS and YYEKEE (reference sequence). V was clipped by 4 bases and J by 4 bases, with 15 bases between them. The length of the CDR3 is 14 residues. The CDR3 spells CASSRVAGWYEQYF. The CDR3 bases are TGTGCCAGCAGCCGGGTTGCTGGTTGGTACGAGCAGTACTTC.

The chain carries TRBV5-6 and TRBJ1-5; tentatively, D is TRBD1 (5 bases). Trimming removed 0 bases from V and 0 bases from J, with 13 bases in between. Per the germline V gene, CDR1 is SGHDT and CDR2 is YYEEEE. This CDR3 spans 17 amino acids. The CDR3, as DNA: TGTGCCAGCAGCTTGGGTAGGGGACCCTTTAGCAATCAGCCCCAGCATTTT. Amino acids: CASSLGRGPFSNQPQHF.

The chain couples TRBV7-6 to TRBJ2-7; 7 nucleotides line up with TRBD2. V was clipped by 1 base and J by 3 bases; unmatched bases: 3. The germline V gene encodes CDR1 SGHVS and CDR2 FNYEAQ. There are 14 residues in the CDR3. This chain's CDR3 is CASSLGGTNYEQYF. CDR3 sequence (DNA): TGTGCCAGCAGCTTAGGGGGGACTAACTACGAGCAGTACTTC.

The rearrangement uses TRBV4-3 and TRBJ1-6; the D is unclear. Germline loops: CDR1 LGHNA, CDR2 YSLEER. The CDR3 loop spans 17 amino acids. V was pared by 2 bases and J by 0 bases, with 11 bases between. CDR3 nucleotides: TGCGCCAGCAGCCAAAGGGTCCTTAGCTCCTATAATTCACCCCTCCACTTT. It yields the protein CASSQRVLSSYNSPLHF.

The V and J genes are TRBV7-3 and TRBJ1-1, with D hard to call. The CDR3 is 13 amino acids. Trimming left V 3 bases short and J 1 base short, with 6 bases between. CDR1 and CDR2 from the germline V gene are SGHTA and FQGTGA. The CDR3 DNA is TGTGCCAGCAGCTTTGAGGGGAACACTGAAGCTTTCTTT. This codes for CASSFEGNTEAFF.

V gene TRBV7-2 combines with J gene TRBJ2-1; possibly TRBD1 or TRBD2 for D (5 bases each). The V gene's germline CDR1 is SGHTA and CDR2 FQGNSA. This CDR3 has 14 residues. V dropped 5 bases and J dropped 6 bases, with 14 bases sitting between them. CDR3 DNA: TGTGCCAGCAGCCGGGACCCGATAGTCAATGAGCAGTTCTTC. It codes for CASSRDPIVNEQFF.

This sequence joins TRBV5-1 and TRBJ2-5; TRBD2 aligns across 11 bases. This CDR3 contains 17 residues. The germline V gene encodes CDR1 SGHRS and CDR2 YFSETQ. J lost 2 bases, V lost 4 bases, and 10 bases had no gene match. CDR3 DNA sequence: TGCGCCAGCAGCCCACTAGCGGGGGTTCGGAATCAAGAGACCCAGTACTTC. Protein sequence: CASSPLAGVRNQETQYF.

This chain connects TRBV10-2 to TRBJ2-7; 9 nucleotides line up with TRBD1. CDR3 length: 14 amino acids. V lost 7 bases to trimming and J lost 4 bases; unmatched junction nucleotides: 8. Germline assignment: CDR1 WSHSY and CDR2 SAAADI. CDR3 residues: CASTTGGAVYEQYF. CDR3 sequence (DNA): TGCGCCAGCACTACAGGGGGCGCAGTGTACGAGCAGTACTTC.

The chain uses TRBV13 and TRBJ1-3, with D uncertain. CDR1 and CDR2 from the germline V gene are PRHDT and FYEKMQ (reference sequence). This CDR3 contains 15 residues. Trimming took 6 bases from V and 0 from J, leaving 12 bases between them. In nucleotides, the CDR3 is TGTGCCAGCAGTCGATTGGGGAACTCTGGAAACACCATATATTTT. Translated: CASSRLGNSGNTIYF.